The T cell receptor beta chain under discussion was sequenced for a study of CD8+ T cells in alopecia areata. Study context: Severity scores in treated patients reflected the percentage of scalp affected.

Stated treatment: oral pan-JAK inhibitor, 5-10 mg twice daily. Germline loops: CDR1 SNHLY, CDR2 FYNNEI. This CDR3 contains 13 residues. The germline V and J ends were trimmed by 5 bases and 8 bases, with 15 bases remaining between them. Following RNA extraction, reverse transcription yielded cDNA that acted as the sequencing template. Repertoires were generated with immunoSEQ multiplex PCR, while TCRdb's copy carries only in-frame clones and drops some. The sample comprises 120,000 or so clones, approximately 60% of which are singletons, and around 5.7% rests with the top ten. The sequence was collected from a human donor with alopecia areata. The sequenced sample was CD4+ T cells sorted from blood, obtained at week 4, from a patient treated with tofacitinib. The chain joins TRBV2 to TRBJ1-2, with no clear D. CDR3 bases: TGTGCCAGCAGTATCCGTAACAACCCCGGCTACACCTTC. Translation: CASSIRNNPGYTF. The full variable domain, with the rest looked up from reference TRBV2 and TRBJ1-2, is EPEVTQTPSHQVTQMGQEVILRCVPISNHLYFYWYRQILGQKVEFLVSFYNNEISEKSEIFDDQFSVERPDGSNFTLKIRSTKLEDSAMYFCASSIRNNPGYTFGSGTRLTVV.